Included here is one T cell receptor beta chain sequence, with context. The same CDR3 arises from other DNA sequences in this sample as well. This specimen comes from a study of Ad26.COV2.S vaccination and SARS-CoV-2 variants. The assay was immunoSEQ multiplex PCR, and TCRdb's table has in-frame clones only and misses some. This table has about 680,000 clones, around 92% appearing once. Between the trimmed V and J ends, which lost 2 bases and 2 bases, there was a span of 7 bases. This CDR3 region has 12 residues. Germline V gene data show CDR1 as GTSNPN and CDR2 as SVGIG (reference sequence). The treatment is: around 19 received Ad26.COV2.S at low or high dose, single or two shots; several received placebo; per-sample allocation not given. Samples analyzed were those drawn on day 63 after the first vaccine or placebo injection.

The sample was peripheral blood, taken in a trial of Ad26.COV2.S vaccine versus placebo. This TCR came from a person aged 18-60 years who received the Ad26.COV2.S COVID-19 vaccine or a placebo. The chain joins TRBV30 to TRBJ2-7, with D unclear. CDR3 DNA: TGTGCCTGGAGTAAGGGCCCCTACGAGCAGTACTTC. It yields the protein CAWSKGPYEQYF.